The sequence of this T cell receptor beta chain was determined in a study of tumor-infiltrating lymphocytes in localized non-small cell lung cancer. For the study at large: Several tumor histologies, both smoking statuses, and some post-neoadjuvant chemotherapy samples were included. From each patient, both tumor and uninvolved lung, non-adjacent to tumor, were sampled.

Sequenced by immunoSEQ multiplex PCR; TCRdb stores in-frame clones only, minus some. The sample yields about 12,000 clones, more than 70% seen once. Study-level results: Tumor T-cell fraction from TCR sequencing was not associated with recurrence-free survival (p = 0.61).

As for this clone: Its antigen is not identified.

The CDR3 runs to 14 residues. CDR1 and CDR2 from the germline V gene are SGHAT and FQNNGV. The ends lost 5 bases at V and 6 bases at J; junction bases unmatched: 9. This TCR was recovered from a human donor with non-small cell lung cancer. The chain uses TRBV11-2 and TRBJ2-7; 8 bases fit TRBD2. Sequenced material: lung tumor tissue. This chain's CDR3 is CASSNSGGLSEQYF. In DNA form, the CDR3 reads TGTGCCAGCAGCAACTCGGGGGGGTTATCCGAGCAGTACTTC.